This is a list of T cell receptor beta chains from one sample in a study of follicular helper T cells after annual influenza vaccination. The repertoire was sequenced with immunoSEQ multiplex PCR; TCRdb's copy has only in-frame clones and lacks some. The data hold under 15,000 clones, with roughly 80% observed a single time. The specimen comprised CXCR5- memory CD4+ T cells sorted from blood, sampled on the day of influenza vaccination. These receptor sequences come from an adult who received the influenza vaccine. Both conserved end residues are part of each CDR3. The order of the fields is CDR3 protein, CDR3 DNA, V gene, clone size, J gene, D gene. The D gene is left open where the match is weak. Part of the rows lack a size; the others show once, few, many or a class for expanded clones.

CDR3aa: CASSAPIYGYTF; CDR3nt: TGTGCCAGCAGTGCCCCGATATATGGCTACACCTTC; v_gene: TRBV6-1; abundance: few; j_gene: TRBJ1-2; d_gene: NA
CDR3aa: CANLRGWGNEQFF; CDR3nt: TGTGCCAACTTGAGGGGATGGGGCAATGAGCAGTTCTTC; v_gene: TRBV6-5; abundance: NA; j_gene: TRBJ2-1; d_gene: NA
CDR3aa: CASSQGARTVEKAYEQYF; CDR3nt: TGCGCCAGCAGCCAAGGAGCCCGGACAGTCGAAAAAGCCTACGAGCAGTACTTC; v_gene: TRBV4-1; abundance: NA; j_gene: TRBJ2-7; d_gene: NA
CDR3aa: CASSAHRGTQETQYF; CDR3nt: TGTGCCAGCAGCGCCCATCGGGGGACCCAAGAGACCCAGTACTTC; v_gene: TRBV25-1; abundance: NA; j_gene: TRBJ2-5; d_gene: NA
CDR3aa: CASSSRVAGDTQYF; CDR3nt: TGTGCCAGCAGCTCCCGGGTAGCGGGCGATACGCAGTATTTT; v_gene: TRBV6-1; abundance: NA; j_gene: TRBJ2-3; d_gene: TRBD2
CDR3aa: CASSLAQGLQPQHF; CDR3nt: TGTGCCAGCAGCTTAGCACAGGGGTTGCAGCCCCAGCATTTT; v_gene: TRBV7-2; abundance: NA; j_gene: TRBJ1-5; d_gene: TRBD1
CDR3aa: CAVTLVSGNTIYF; CDR3nt: TGTGCCGTCACACTGGTGTCTGGAAACACCATATATTTT; v_gene: TRBV27; abundance: NA; j_gene: TRBJ1-3; d_gene: NA
CDR3aa: CASSLWPEVNEQFF; CDR3nt: TGTGCCAGCAGCTTATGGCCCGAAGTCAATGAGCAGTTCTTC; v_gene: TRBV11-3; abundance: NA; j_gene: TRBJ2-1; d_gene: NA
CDR3aa: CASSYLGTGGQQFF; CDR3nt: TGTGCCAGCAGTTACTTGGGGACAGGGGGCCAGCAGTTCTTC; v_gene: TRBV6-5; abundance: NA; j_gene: TRBJ2-1; d_gene: TRBD1
CDR3aa: CASRAFLNTEAFF; CDR3nt: TGTGCCAGCAGAGCCTTCCTGAACACTGAAGCTTTCTTT; v_gene: TRBV5-4; abundance: once; j_gene: TRBJ1-1; d_gene: NA
CDR3aa: CASSLVRQQETQYF; CDR3nt: TGTGCCAGCAGCTTAGTGCGGCAGCAAGAGACCCAGTACTTC; v_gene: TRBV7-9; abundance: NA; j_gene: TRBJ2-5; d_gene: NA
CDR3aa: CASGEQGALSEAFF; CDR3nt: TGTGCCAGCGGGGAACAGGGGGCTCTCTCTGAAGCTTTCTTT; v_gene: TRBV2; abundance: NA; j_gene: TRBJ1-1; d_gene: TRBD1
CDR3aa: CATSRSGGGYGYTF; CDR3nt: TGTGCCACCAGCAGATCGGGGGGCGGCTATGGCTACACCTTC; v_gene: TRBV15; abundance: NA; j_gene: TRBJ1-2; d_gene: NA
CDR3aa: CASSRGLGPLHF; CDR3nt: TGTGCCAGCAGCCGTGGGCTGGGGCCCCTCCACTTT; v_gene: TRBV7-9; abundance: NA; j_gene: TRBJ1-6; d_gene: NA
CDR3aa: CASRGRSNEQFF; CDR3nt: TGTGCCAGCAGGGGACGGTCCAATGAGCAGTTCTTC; v_gene: TRBV7-3; abundance: NA; j_gene: TRBJ2-1; d_gene: NA
CDR3aa: CASSPRETQYF; CDR3nt: TGTGCCAGCAGCCCTCGAGAGACCCAGTACTTC; v_gene: TRBV7-2; abundance: NA; j_gene: TRBJ2-5; d_gene: NA
CDR3aa: CASSLMAGAGGTQYF; CDR3nt: TGTGCCAGCAGCTTAATGGCGGGGGCCGGGGGTACGCAGTATTTT; v_gene: TRBV7-9; abundance: few; j_gene: TRBJ2-3; d_gene: NA
CDR3aa: CASSPERYRNTEAFF; CDR3nt: TGTGCCAGCAGTCCCGAACGCTACAGGAACACTGAAGCTTTCTTT; v_gene: TRBV27; abundance: NA; j_gene: TRBJ1-1; d_gene: NA
CDR3aa: CASSRDIGTDTQYF; CDR3nt: TGTGCCAGCAGCCGCGACATAGGCACAGATACGCAGTATTTT; v_gene: TRBV11-3; abundance: NA; j_gene: TRBJ2-3; d_gene: NA
CDR3aa: CASVPYPGNGGYTF; CDR3nt: TGTGCCAGCGTACCATATCCAGGGAACGGTGGCTACACCTTC; v_gene: TRBV27; abundance: NA; j_gene: TRBJ1-2; d_gene: NA
CDR3aa: CASSHLGQGYNQPQHF; CDR3nt: TGTGCCAGCAGCCATTTGGGACAGGGCTACAATCAGCCCCAGCATTTT; v_gene: TRBV28; abundance: few; j_gene: TRBJ1-5; d_gene: TRBD1
CDR3aa: CASSQVEGTGASYEQYF; CDR3nt: TGTGCCAGCAGCCAAGTGGAAGGGACAGGGGCTTCCTACGAGCAGTACTTC; v_gene: TRBV4-2; abundance: NA; j_gene: TRBJ2-7; d_gene: TRBD1
CDR3aa: CASSLARGLNQLFF; CDR3nt: TGTGCCAGCAGCTTGGCCAGGGGGCTAAATCAACTGTTTTTT; v_gene: TRBV5-5; abundance: NA; j_gene: TRBJ1-4; d_gene: TRBD1
CDR3aa: CASSQAPLFYGGSTDTQYF; CDR3nt: TGTGCCAGCAGCCAAGCCCCCCTATTCTACGGGGGGAGCACAGATACGCAGTATTTT; v_gene: TRBV14; abundance: few; j_gene: TRBJ2-3; d_gene: TRBD2
CDR3aa: CASSLGPGTGFSTIPAEQYF; CDR3nt: TGTGCCAGCAGCTTGGGGCCTGGGACAGGGTTCTCTACTATCCCCGCCGAGCAGTACTTC; v_gene: TRBV5-4; abundance: NA; j_gene: TRBJ2-7; d_gene: TRBD1
CDR3aa: CASSLAGRVNEKLFF; CDR3nt: TGTGCCAGCAGCTTAGCGGGGCGAGTTAATGAAAAACTGTTTTTT; v_gene: TRBV7-9; abundance: few; j_gene: TRBJ1-4; d_gene: NA
CDR3aa: CASSVSGWRSEQYF; CDR3nt: TGTGCCAGTTCCGTCTCAGGGTGGCGGTCCGAGCAGTACTTC; v_gene: TRBV19; abundance: NA; j_gene: TRBJ2-7; d_gene: NA
CDR3aa: CASSLTSGRHNEQFF; CDR3nt: TGTGCCAGCAGCCTCACTAGCGGGAGACACAATGAGCAGTTCTTC; v_gene: TRBV7-9; abundance: NA; j_gene: TRBJ2-1; d_gene: TRBD2
CDR3aa: CASSLAGHNYGYTF; CDR3nt: TGTGCCAGCAGCTTAGCTGGACATAACTATGGCTACACCTTC; v_gene: TRBV7-8; abundance: NA; j_gene: TRBJ1-2; d_gene: NA
CDR3aa: CASSLVGRTNTGELFF; CDR3nt: TGCGCCAGCAGCTTGGTGGGCCGAACGAACACCGGGGAGCTGTTTTTT; v_gene: TRBV5-1; abundance: NA; j_gene: TRBJ2-2; d_gene: NA
CDR3aa: CASSQSAATNYGYTF; CDR3nt: TGTGCCAGCAGCCAGAGCGCCGCGACTAACTATGGCTACACCTTC; v_gene: TRBV4-2; abundance: few; j_gene: TRBJ1-2; d_gene: NA
CDR3aa: CASSETGVPDTQYF; CDR3nt: TGTGCCAGCAGTGAGACAGGGGTCCCAGATACGCAGTATTTT; v_gene: TRBV6-4; abundance: NA; j_gene: TRBJ2-3; d_gene: TRBD1
CDR3aa: CASSQGSTLGYTF; CDR3nt: TGCGCCAGCAGTCAGGGCTCCACCCTGGGCTACACCTTC; v_gene: TRBV5-1; abundance: few; j_gene: TRBJ1-2; d_gene: NA
CDR3aa: CASSSGQGHALYEQYF; CDR3nt: TGCGCCAGCAGCTCGGGCCAAGGACATGCCCTCTACGAGCAGTACTTC; v_gene: TRBV5-1; abundance: NA; j_gene: TRBJ2-7; d_gene: NA
CDR3aa: CASSPIAGLAATYEQYF; CDR3nt: TGTGCCAGCAGCCCCATTGCGGGACTAGCGGCCACCTACGAGCAGTACTTC; v_gene: TRBV11-3; abundance: NA; j_gene: TRBJ2-7; d_gene: TRBD2
CDR3aa: CASSVGGQGAYEQYF; CDR3nt: TGTGCCAGCAGCGTAGGGGGACAGGGGGCCTACGAGCAGTACTTC; v_gene: TRBV9; abundance: NA; j_gene: TRBJ2-7; d_gene: TRBD1
CDR3aa: CASMRQSAGYTF; CDR3nt: TGTGCCAGCATGAGACAGTCAGCAGGCTACACCTTC; v_gene: TRBV2; abundance: NA; j_gene: TRBJ1-2; d_gene: NA
CDR3aa: CASSLAGLAGGYDTQYF; CDR3nt: TGCGCCAGCAGCTTGGCCGGACTAGCGGGGGGTTATGATACGCAGTATTTT; v_gene: TRBV5-1; abundance: NA; j_gene: TRBJ2-3; d_gene: TRBD2
CDR3aa: CASSSDRGHNQPQHF; CDR3nt: TGTGCCAGCAGTTCGGACAGGGGTCACAATCAGCCCCAGCATTTT; v_gene: TRBV5-4; abundance: NA; j_gene: TRBJ1-5; d_gene: TRBD1
CDR3aa: CASSTWTSGGQNEQFF; CDR3nt: TGTGCCAGCAGCACCTGGACTAGCGGGGGGCAAAATGAGCAGTTCTTC; v_gene: TRBV7-2; abundance: few; j_gene: TRBJ2-1; d_gene: TRBD2
CDR3aa: CASSSRGDTEAFF; CDR3nt: TGTGCCAGCAGCTCGAGGGGGGACACTGAAGCTTTCTTT; v_gene: TRBV7-3; abundance: NA; j_gene: TRBJ1-1; d_gene: NA
CDR3aa: CASSLDSPQEQFF; CDR3nt: TGTGCCAGCAGCTTAGATAGCCCACAAGAGCAGTTCTTC; v_gene: TRBV11-3; abundance: NA; j_gene: TRBJ2-1; d_gene: NA
CDR3aa: CASSTRGGGTEAFF; CDR3nt: TGTGCCAGCAGCACGAGGGGTGGGGGTACTGAAGCTTTCTTT; v_gene: TRBV7-9; abundance: NA; j_gene: TRBJ1-1; d_gene: NA
CDR3aa: CASSKVASGGAETQYF; CDR3nt: TGTGCCAGCAGCAAAGTTGCTAGCGGGGGGGCGGAGACCCAGTACTTC; v_gene: TRBV21-1; abundance: NA; j_gene: TRBJ2-5; d_gene: NA
CDR3aa: CASSSFYNSPLHF; CDR3nt: TGTGCCAGCAGCAGTTTCTATAATTCACCCCTCCACTTT; v_gene: TRBV7-8; abundance: NA; j_gene: TRBJ1-6; d_gene: NA